A selection of T cell receptor beta chains follows, all from one sample in a study of T-cell memory formation after mild COVID-19. TCRdb reanalysed the 5' RACE reads using MiXCR and keeps one entry per CDR3 protein. The table records roughly 280,000 distinct CDR3 sequences, around 15% of them present only once. The sequenced sample consisted of PBMCs or a T cell subset sorted from them (not recorded which). The origin of the receptors is a man aged 18-30 years who had mild COVID-19 (a few samples of this study predate the infection). Cell type and time point are not known. Each CDR3 is given with its conserved first and last residue. Each record gives: V gene, CDR3 protein.

V gene: TRBV29-1; CDR3 protein: CSAKPVGPDTQYF
V gene: TRBV7-2; CDR3 protein: CASSSQIQGAEAFF
V gene: TRBV7-2; CDR3 protein: CASSLHRLAGQDTQYF
V gene: TRBV4-3; CDR3 protein: CASSQEPGQGAYEQYF
V gene: TRBV6-5; CDR3 protein: CASSSDSSSETQYF
V gene: TRBV12-3/TRBV12-4; CDR3 protein: CASTRGGYSYNEQFF
V gene: TRBV5-1; CDR3 protein: CASSRVADEETQYF
V gene: TRBV14; CDR3 protein: CASSQGAGWSTEAFF
V gene: TRBV2; CDR3 protein: CASMHRQGIAKNIQYF
V gene: TRBV2; CDR3 protein: CASSESGLDQHF
V gene: TRBV5-1; CDR3 protein: CASSMRGGGAFATDTQYF
V gene: TRBV20-1; CDR3 protein: CSAPPAGSVGYTF
V gene: TRBV7-9; CDR3 protein: CASSLVREKDGYTF
V gene: TRBV9; CDR3 protein: CASSLGQMNGYTF